The clone carrying this T cell receptor (beta chain) occurred a few times. Its target is unknown. Germline lookup yields CDR1 LGHNA and CDR2 YSLEER. V lost 5 bases, J lost 4 bases, and 14 bases lay in between. The CDR3 spans 15 residues. TCRdb independently ran MiXCR on the 5' RACE reads; one entry per CDR3 protein. Among some 840,000 distinct CDR3 sequences listed, 12% were seen once. The sample is drawn from a study of CD8 T cells in ankylosing spondylitis. Findings and caveats of the study: There was a TCR beta motif, made of several highly homologous variants, that appeared characteristic of ankylosing spondylitis blood. Disease-linked clones reportedly concentrated significantly in matched ankylosing spondylitis synovial fluid.

The TCR originated in a male donor with ankylosing spondylitis. The specimen was blood, either unsorted or a sorted T cell fraction (not recorded which). The V gene is TRBV4-3, the J gene TRBJ2-2; D ambiguous. The CDR3, as DNA: TGCGCCAGCAGCGAAAGGGTCCTGCTCACCGGGGAGCTGTTTTTT. This gives the protein CASSERVLLTGELFF.